This T cell receptor (beta chain) was obtained from a study of cytomegalovirus exposure and HLA in healthy donors. About the study: Researchers found that roughly 81% of 300 to 450 genotyped donors fell within the Caucasian-associated ancestry cluster.

Notes on the study in general: In a later analysis, V- and J-gene trimming of beta chains associated with a DCLRE1C missense variant, replicated independently. Some segments of the V type, notably TRBV6-2 and TRBV6-3, were excluded as indistinguishable.

Everyone who donated was a healthy bone marrow donor. On this clone itself: Its antigen remains unknown.

The length of the CDR3 is 13 residues. Per the germline V gene, CDR1 is GTSNPN and CDR2 is SVGIG (reference sequence). It was with 60 Vbeta and 13 Jbeta primers that the PCR ran. Generated by immunoSEQ multiplex PCR, the TCRdb table keeps only in-frame clones and is missing some. The table counts some 200,000 clones; less than 0.9% lies in the top ten. The sequenced material came from PBMCs. The sequence came from a boy younger than 18 in good health and CMV-seronegative. The chain recombines TRBV30 with TRBJ2-5, with D perhaps TRBD2 (6 bases). The J call may be wrong; the DNA end is better matched by TRBJ2-7. The DNA for the CDR3 is TGTGCCTGGAGTTGGGCGGGGAGCAACGAGCAGTACTTC. It encodes CAWSWAGSNEQYF.